Reported below is one T cell receptor (beta chain). Its antigen is not identified. The starting material, roughly 9.4 ml of fresh peripheral blood, provided the PBMCs. The study amplified TCR beta CDR3 regions using RNA transcripts. First-round RT-PCR employed HTBI primers, with a second-round multiplex PCR after it. Using its own MiXCR run on the multiplex PCR reads, TCRdb lists one record per CDR3 protein. This table has roughly 700,000 distinct CDR3 sequences, 40% appearing once. This sample is drawn from a study of Graves' ophthalmopathy and Graves' hyperthyroidism. Regarding the study as a whole: The model achieved about 64% sensitivity and under 75% specificity for ophthalmopathy progression.

The specimen was peripheral blood. The receptor comes from an adult man with Graves' ophthalmopathy.

Here the CDR3 reads CSARDPGGGAGETQYF. The CDR3 DNA reads as TGCAGTGCTAGAGATCCGGGGGGGGGCGCGGGGGAGACCCAGTACTTC. The gene calls are TRBV20-1 and TRBJ2-5; 8 bases align to TRBD2. The V gene's germline CDR1 is DFQATT and CDR2 SNEGSKA (reference sequence). This CDR3 comprises 16 residues. V was pared by 0 bases and J by 5 bases, with 11 bases of the junction left unmatched.